The 2 T cell receptor beta chains below all came from one sample that was sequenced in a study of vaccination effects on CD4 cells after COVID-19. These receptors have no known antigen. Researchers isolated CD4+ T cells once about eleven days of culture had elapsed. Libraries were prepared by immunoSEQ multiplex PCR; TCRdb keeps only in-frame clonotypes and omits some of them. The sample contains about 64,000 clones, under 85% of which appear only once. The input for sequencing was CD4+ T cells from PBMCs cultured without peptide, taken before COVID-19 vaccination. These receptor sequences come from a human donor who had a prior SARS-CoV-2 infection.

Only a few counts were recorded for this clone. V is TRBV5-1 and J is TRBJ1-1; D gene unclear. V was trimmed by 1 base and J by 1 base, leaving 11 bases between them. CDR3 size: 15 residues. Germline V gives CDR1 SGHRS, CDR2 YFSETQ. The CDR3 DNA follows: TGCGCCAGCAGCTTGTCACTCGTACAGAACACTGAAGCTTTCTTT. Protein: CASSLSLVQNTEAFF. Full variable domain (rest looked up from reference TRBV5-1 and TRBJ1-1): KAGVTQTPRYLIKTRGQQVTLSCSPISGHRSVSWYQQTPGQGLQFLFEYFSETQRNKGNFPGRFSGRQFSNSRSEMNVSTLELGDSALYLCASSLSLVQNTEAFFGQGTRLTVV.

This chain uses TRBV7-2 with TRBJ1-5; possibly TRBD1 for D (5 bases). The germline V gene encodes CDR1 SGHTA and CDR2 FQGNSA. The CDR3 covers 13 residues. Trimming shortened V by 3 bases and J by 4 bases, and 7 bases separated the two germline ends. The CDR3 here is CASSFEGNQPQHF. In DNA form, the CDR3 reads TGTGCCAGCAGCTTTGAGGGGAATCAGCCCCAGCATTTT.